The 11 T cell receptor beta chains below all came from one sample that was sequenced in a study of beta chain features in type 1 diabetes. The investigators reverse transcribed all of the isolated RNA, so they sequenced expressed TCRB transcripts. Libraries were prepared by immunoSEQ multiplex PCR; TCRdb keeps only in-frame clonotypes and omits some of them. The data show fewer than 550,000 clones, 11% seen once. Sequenced material: naive CD4+ T cells from blood. The receptors come from a woman aged 18-30 years in good health.

This rearrangement joins TRBV11-2 to TRBJ2-2, with D perhaps matching TRBD1 or TRBD2 (5 bases each). Germline V gene data show CDR1 as SGHAT and CDR2 as FQNNGV. Trimming stripped 8 bases from V and 2 bases from J, with 12 bases between. The CDR3 sequence is 14 residues long. CDR3 bases: TGTGCCAGCTCCCCACGGGGCAACACCGGGGAGCTGTTTTTT. This codes for CASSPRGNTGELFF.

This clone was seen more than once but under ten times. The chain uses TRBV7-2 and TRBJ2-7; 7 positions match TRBD2. Losses at the gene ends were 4 bases for V and 2 bases for J; bases not matched to a gene: 11. This CDR3 contains 16 residues. Germline V CDR1 and CDR2: SGHTA, FQGNSA. CDR3 DNA: TGTGCCAGCAGCTCCGATTGGGGGAGCGGGACCTACGAGCAGTACTTC. Residues: CASSSDWGSGTYEQYF.

The rearrangement uses TRBV5-4 and TRBJ1-2; 7 nucleotides agree with TRBD1. Trimming took 4 bases from V and 4 from J; bases not matched to a gene: 7. The CDR3 contains 14 residues. Germline V gives CDR1 SGHNT, CDR2 YYREEE (reference sequence). The chain's CDR3 is CASSERQGAYGYTF. The CDR3, as DNA: TGTGCCAGCAGCGAGAGACAGGGCGCCTATGGCTACACCTTC. Variable domain in full (rest from reference TRBV5-4 and TRBJ1-2): ETGVTQSPTHLIKTRGQQVTLRCSSQSGHNTVSWYQQALGQGPQFIFQYYREEENGRGNFPPRFSGLQFPNYSSELNVNALELDDSALYLCASSERQGAYGYTFGSGTRLTVV.

This chain connects TRBV6-5 to TRBJ1-5, with 10 bases aligning to TRBD1. Germline values: CDR1 MNHEY, CDR2 SVGAGI. The CDR3 has 13 amino acids. The J segment lost 8 bases and the V segment lost 6 bases, leaving 4 bases of the junction unmatched. CDR3 DNA sequence: TGTGCCAGCAGCTGGGACAGGGGAGAGCCCCAGCATTTT. Encoded protein: CASSWDRGEPQHF.

This rearrangement joins TRBV6-1 to TRBJ1-5; the D is unclear. The ends were cut back, 7 bases at V and 3 bases at J, with 10 bases in the middle. There are 13 residues in the CDR3. CDR1 and CDR2 (germline): MNHNS, SASEGT. CDR3 nucleotides: TGTGCCAGCACCCCCGGGCTCAATCAGCCCCAGCATTTT. Amino acids: CASTPGLNQPQHF.

The chain carries TRBV27 and TRBJ2-7; D might be TRBD1 (6 bases). Trimming shortened V by 8 bases and J by 3 bases, and 14 bases separated the two germline ends. The CDR3 consists of 13 residues. From germline, CDR1 is MNHEY and CDR2 SMNVEV (reference sequence). In DNA form, the CDR3 reads TGTGCCAGCTCGAACAGGGCGAACTACGAGCAGTACGTC. This codes for CASSNRANYEQYV.

Worth noting for this clone: The sample contains more than one DNA sequence encoding this CDR3. This chain uses TRBV15 with TRBJ1-2, with TRBD1 matching over 8 bases. Germline V gene lookup returns CDR1 LNHNV and CDR2 YYDKDF (reference sequence). The junction had 2 bases not matched to a gene; V was cut back by 0 bases and J by 5 bases. This CDR3 region has 14 residues. CDR3 coding DNA: TGTGCCACCAGCAGAGATGGGACAGGATATGGCTACACCTTC. Translation gives CATSRDGTGYGYTF.

This clone was seen more than once but under ten times. V usage is TRBV7-2 and J usage is TRBJ2-7; the match to TRBD1 covers 8 bases. The CDR3 runs to 15 residues. Germline V lookup: CDR1 SGHTA, CDR2 FQGNSA. V was pared by 1 base and J by 0 bases, with 2 bases of the junction left unmatched. This chain's CDR3 is CASSLGQGYSYEQYF. CDR3 nucleotides: TGTGCCAGCAGCTTAGGACAGGGGTACTCCTACGAGCAGTACTTC. The variable domain in full, with the rest retrieved from reference TRBV7-2 and TRBJ2-7, is GAGVSQSPSNKVTEKGKDVELRCDPISGHTALYWYRQSLGQGLEFLIYFQGNSAPDKSGLPSDRFSAERTGGSVSTLTIQRTQQEDSAVYLCASSLGQGYSYEQYFGPGTRLTVT.

This clone has a handful of counts. The chain has TRBV6-6 and TRBJ2-1, with 10 bases matching TRBD2. The CDR3 has 14 amino acids. In germline, CDR1 is MNHNY, CDR2 SVGAGI (reference sequence). J was trimmed by 8 bases and V by 4 bases; bases with no gene match: 5. The CDR3 sequence: CASSSLTSGYEQFF. CDR3 DNA sequence: TGTGCCAGCAGTTCCCTGACTAGCGGGTATGAGCAGTTCTTC.

The chain links TRBV2 to TRBJ2-5; D remains ambiguous. CDR3 length equals 11 residues. V lost 7 bases and J lost 4, with 7 bases in between. Looked up from germline, CDR1 is SNHLY and CDR2 is FYNNEI. In DNA form, the CDR3 reads TGTGCCAGCAATCTGGGAGAGACCCAGTACTTC. Encoded protein: CASNLGETQYF.

V is TRBV7-2 and J is TRBJ2-3, with D possibly being TRBD1 (5 bases). Trimming shortened V by 5 bases and J by 3 bases, and 9 bases separated the two germline ends. There are 13 residues in the CDR3. The germline gives CDR1 SGHTA, CDR2 FQGNSA. The CDR3 DNA reads as TGTGCCAGCAGCCGCAGGGTAACAGATACGCAGTATTTT. Its protein product is CASSRRVTDTQYF.